The 3 T cell receptor beta chains presented below share a single source sample, sequenced in a study of blood T cell repertoires in COVID-19. Sequencing was performed with immunoSEQ multiplex PCR; in TCRdb, only in-frame clones are kept and a portion is missing. The table has approximately 150,000 clones, about 79% seen once. The sample taken for sequencing was peripheral blood. All receptors derive from a woman aged 50 to 60 in a cohort sampled during active or convalescent COVID-19.

This chain joins TRBV10-3 and TRBJ2-7, with 8 nucleotides matching TRBD1. In germline, CDR1 is ENHRY, CDR2 SYGVKD. V lost 3 bases, J lost 2 bases, and 9 bases stayed unmatched. This CDR3 comprises 16 residues. CDR3 sequence reads: CAISDADRVGPYEQYF. The DNA for the CDR3 is TGTGCCATCAGTGATGCGGACAGGGTTGGTCCCTACGAGCAGTACTTC.

V usage is TRBV11-2 and J usage is TRBJ1-4, with 7 bases fitting TRBD1. Germline lookup yields CDR1 SGHAT and CDR2 FQNNGV. Trimming at V came to 5 bases and at J to 4 bases, leaving 4 bases not matched to a gene. The length of the CDR3 is 14 residues. The CDR3 coding sequence is TGTGCCAGCAGCCGGGACAGCCGTAATGAAAAACTGTTTTTT. Amino acids: CASSRDSRNEKLFF.

The rearrangement uses TRBV29-1 and TRBJ2-3; 7 bases align to TRBD1. J gave up 3 bases and V 6 bases, and 15 bases lay outside the gene matches. The CDR3 covers 16 residues. The germline CDR1 and CDR2 sequences are SQVTM and ANQGSEA. This CDR3 is CSVPPPTGISTDTQYF. CDR3 in DNA: TGCAGCGTCCCCCCTCCGACAGGGATAAGTACAGATACGCAGTATTTT.